This record concerns one T cell receptor beta chain sequence. No antigen is known for it. The CDR3 runs to 12 residues. Germline V CDR1 and CDR2: MGHDK, SYGVNS. V lost 5 bases, J lost 3 bases, and 8 bases lay in between. TCRdb reprocessed the RT-PCR reads via MiXCR and lists one record per CDR3 protein. The sample has roughly 790,000 distinct CDR3 sequences, around 21% seen once. These data are taken from a study of response to subunit inactivated influenza vaccine. Points from the study as a whole: Authors suggested few new T cells are recruited by each seasonal influenza vaccination.

The input for sequencing was PBMCs from blood, taken more than 4 days after vaccination. The clonotype comes from a man aged 50 to 59 who received an inactivated influenza vaccine. The chain combines TRBV25-1 with TRBJ2-7; no definite D call. CDR3 residues: CASSNIGYEQYF. The CDR3 nucleotides are TGTGCCAGCAGTAATATAGGCTACGAGCAGTACTTC.